Each of the 27 T cell receptor beta chains below was sequenced from the same sample in a study of blood T cell repertoires in COVID-19. This table comes from immunoSEQ multiplex PCR, and its TCRdb copy is limited to in-frame clones, with some not included. The sample consists of about 70,000 clones, roughly nine tenths of them appearing once. The sequenced sample consisted of peripheral blood. The origin of the receptors is a man in his fifties or sixties with acute or convalescent COVID-19.

The chain couples TRBV5-8 to TRBJ2-2; possibly TRBD1 for D (6 bases). V dropped 1 base and J dropped 5 bases, with 12 bases sitting between them. This CDR3 has 15 amino acids. Germline V gene lookup returns CDR1 SGHTS and CDR2 YDEGEE. CDR3 sequence (DNA): TGTGCCAGCAGCTTGACAGGGATTTCAACCGGGGAGCTGTTTTTT. It translates to CASSLTGISTGELFF.

The rearrangement links TRBV3-1 (or the pseudogene TRBV3-2) to TRBJ2-1; perhaps TRBD1 as D (5 bases). CDR3 length: 15 amino acids. Germline CDR1 is LGHDT and CDR2 is YNNKEL (reference sequence). V shed 3 bases and J shed 1 base, with 10 bases lying between them. CDR3 DNA sequence: TGTGCCAGCAGCCACGACCAGGGTTCCTACAATGAGCAGTTCTTC. Translation: CASSHDQGSYNEQFF.

This chain uses TRBV7-6 with TRBJ2-1; a possible D gene is TRBD2 (6 bases). Germline loops: CDR1 SGHVS, CDR2 FNYEAQ. The CDR3 runs to 15 residues. V was trimmed by 5 bases and J by 8 bases, leaving 19 bases between them. CDR3 coding DNA: TGTGCCAGCAGCCCGGAGGGCACAGTCAACGATGAGCAGTTCTTC. It is translated as CASSPEGTVNDEQFF.

The V and J genes are TRBV28 and TRBJ2-5; the D gene is possibly TRBD2 (5 bases). This CDR3 is 11 amino acids long. Germline loops: CDR1 MDHEN, CDR2 SYDVKM. V lost 3 bases, J lost 7 bases, and 6 bases lay in between. CDR3 DNA sequence: TGTGCCAGCAGTTTTGAGGGGACCCAGTACTTC. This codes for CASSFEGTQYF.

The genes are TRBV7-3 and TRBJ2-1; 10 bases map to TRBD1. Trimming took 9 bases from V and 3 from J; bases not matched to a gene: 17. CDR1 and CDR2 (germline): SGHTA, FQGTGA. This CDR3 is built from 18 residues. CDR3 sequence: CARSPGTGDKEIYNEQFF. As DNA, the CDR3 is TGTGCCAGAAGCCCGGGGACAGGGGACAAAGAAATCTACAATGAGCAGTTCTTC.

V gene TRBV27 combines with J gene TRBJ1-2; 9 bases agree with TRBD1. V dropped 2 bases and J dropped 0; count of bases not matched to a gene: 7. The CDR3 consists of 17 residues. From germline, CDR1 is MNHEY and CDR2 SMNVEV (reference sequence). CDR3 in amino acids: CASSLGRGTGPNYGYTF. CDR3 nucleotide sequence: TGTGCCAGCAGTTTAGGTAGGGGGACAGGGCCTAACTATGGCTACACCTTC.

The V and J genes are TRBV28 and TRBJ1-1, with D possibly matching TRBD1 (6 bases). Germline V lookup: CDR1 MDHEN, CDR2 SYDVKM. The CDR3 runs to 13 residues. Trimming removed 11 bases at V and 3 bases at J, with 16 bases between. DNA for the CDR3: TGTGCCGGGTGGCGGGAGGGGGACACTGAAGCTTTCTTT. This encodes CAGWREGDTEAFF.

This clone appeared once. V is TRBV7-9 and J is TRBJ2-3; 9 nucleotides agree with TRBD2. CDR3 length: 17 residues. Losses at the gene ends were 5 bases for V and 11 bases for J; bases not matched to a gene: 20. Per germline, CDR1 SEHNR and CDR2 FQNEAQ (reference sequence). The CDR3, as DNA: TGTGCCAGCAGCCAAGTTCCTAGCGGGGCCATAAAGCGAGGGCAGTATTTT. Translation: CASSQVPSGAIKRGQYF.

The rearrangement links TRBV18 to TRBJ2-3, with TRBD2 matching 10 bases. Germline loops: CDR1 KGHSH, CDR2 LQKENI. This CDR3 is 18 amino acids long. V gave up 3 bases and J gave up 4 bases; unmatched junction bases: 13. CDR3 in amino acids: CASSPRSPSGSVADTQYF. The DNA for the CDR3 is TGTGCCAGCTCACCTCGTTCTCCTAGCGGGAGCGTCGCAGATACGCAGTATTTT.

V usage is TRBV30 and J usage is TRBJ1-2, with D perhaps TRBD1 (5 bases). The length of the CDR3 is 11 residues. From germline, CDR1 is GTSNPN and CDR2 SVGIG (reference sequence). V was pared by 8 bases and J by 3 bases, with 10 bases between. CDR3 nucleotide sequence: TGTGCCCGGGGCAGGGACTATGGCTACACCTTC. Its translation is CARGRDYGYTF.

The chain joins TRBV20-1 to TRBJ1-2; 10 bases match TRBD1. CDR3 length equals 15 residues. The germline CDR1 and CDR2 sequences are DFQATT and SNEGSKA (reference sequence). The J segment lost 9 bases and the V segment lost 3 bases, leaving 13 bases of the junction unmatched. This CDR3 is CSASEYTGTGVRYTF. CDR3 in DNA: TGCAGTGCTAGTGAATACACCGGGACAGGGGTTCGCTACACCTTC.

The chain has TRBV19 and TRBJ2-6; D ambiguous. CDR1 LNHDA and CDR2 SQIVND come from the germline V gene (reference sequence). V was clipped by 6 bases and J by 1 base, with 4 bases between them. The CDR3 sequence is 13 residues long. The CDR3 sequence: CASRQSGANVLTF. The CDR3 bases are TGTGCCAGTAGGCAGTCTGGGGCCAACGTCCTGACTTTC.

A few counts support this clone. This chain joins TRBV27 and TRBJ2-2; 11 bases are a match to TRBD2. The CDR3 runs 15 residues. V lost 3 bases and J lost 4; bases outside the gene matches: 1. Germline CDR1 is MNHEY and CDR2 is SMNVEV (reference sequence). The CDR3 DNA is TGTGCCAGCAGTTTCGGACTAGCGGGCACCGGGGAGCTGTTTTTT. It encodes CASSFGLAGTGELFF.

This rearrangement joins TRBV24-1 to TRBJ2-1; 9 bases are a match to TRBD1. V trimming: 0 bases; J trimming: 0 bases; junction bases outside the gene matches: 5. Germline V gene sequence: CDR1 KGHDR, CDR2 SFDVKD. The CDR3 contains 18 residues. CDR3 protein: CATSDLPGQGISYNEQFF. The CDR3 DNA reads TGTGCCACCAGTGATTTGCCGGGACAGGGAATCTCCTACAATGAGCAGTTCTTC.

The J gene is TRBJ1-3, the V gene TRBV2, with 7 positions matching TRBD1. V lost 6 bases to trimming and J lost 2 bases; unmatched junction nucleotides: 4. Germline V gene data show CDR1 as SNHLY and CDR2 as FYNNEI. The CDR3 spans 14 residues. CDR3 sequence: CASSNQGAGNTIYF. The DNA of the CDR3 is TGTGCCAGCAGCAACCAGGGGGCTGGAAACACCATATATTTT.

This clone was seen just once. The J gene is TRBJ1-1, the V gene TRBV4-2; D call uncertain. V dropped 0 bases and J dropped 3 bases, with 11 bases sitting between them. The CDR3 spans 15 residues. Looked up from germline, CDR1 is LGHNA and CDR2 is YNFKEQ. CDR3 sequence (DNA): TGTGCCAGCAGCCAAGATCGAGGACTGGACACTGAAGCTTTCTTT. This encodes CASSQDRGLDTEAFF.

This chain joins TRBV4-1 and TRBJ2-7, with unresolved D. CDR1 is MGHRA, CDR2 YSYEKL, per germline. This CDR3 region has 15 residues. Trimming removed 0 bases from V and 0 bases from J, with 9 bases in between. CDR3 coding DNA: TGCGCCAGCAGCCAAGAGGAGCAGCCCTCCTACGAGCAGTACTTC. Translation gives CASSQEEQPSYEQYF.

This clone appeared a few times. The CDR3 region has the DNA TGTGCCTGGAGTAGGGACAGCTCGAGCAATCAGCCCCAGCATTTT. Translating gives CAWSRDSSSNQPQHF. The chain uses TRBV30 and TRBJ1-5; 7 bases align to TRBD1. V was clipped by 2 bases and J by 1 base; unmatched bases: 5. The CDR3 totals 15 residues. Germline loops: CDR1 GTSNPN, CDR2 SVGIG (reference sequence). The whole variable domain, remainder taken from reference TRBV30 and TRBJ1-5, is SQTIHQWPATLVQPVGSPLSLECTVEGTSNPNLYWYRQAAGRGLQLLFYSVGIGQISSEVPQNLSASRPQDRQFILSSKKLLLSDSGFYLCAWSRDSSSNQPQHFGDGTRLSIL.

This sequence joins TRBV5-1 and TRBJ2-3, with 9 bases identical to TRBD1. Germline V lookup: CDR1 SGHRS, CDR2 YFSETQ. V trimming: 4 bases; J trimming: 4 bases; junction bases outside the gene matches: 13. The CDR3 loop spans 17 amino acids. CDR3 in amino acids: CASSHRGRPSRADTQYF. CDR3 DNA: TGCGCCAGCAGCCACAGGGGGCGGCCCTCTAGGGCAGATACGCAGTATTTT.

V and J are TRBV28 and TRBJ1-4; 7 bases are shared with TRBD1. The CDR3 length is 13 residues. V shed 6 bases, J shed 8 bases, and the junction held 6 bases outside the gene matches. CDR1 and CDR2 (germline): MDHEN, SYDVKM. The CDR3 loop reads CASRDRVWEKLFF. DNA of the CDR3: TGTGCCAGCAGAGACAGGGTATGGGAAAAACTGTTTTTT.

This clone was recorded once. This sequence joins TRBV29-1 and TRBJ2-1; TRBD2 might be the D (5 bases). The CDR3 covers 13 residues. The germline CDR1 and CDR2 sequences are SQVTM and ANQGSEA. V lost 8 bases and J 1 base, leaving 12 bases between the germline ends. The chain's CDR3 is CSSRAESYNEQFF. In nucleotides, the CDR3 is TGCAGCTCGAGGGCAGAATCCTACAATGAGCAGTTCTTC.

The chain combines TRBV7-9 with TRBJ1-2, with 8 bases lining up with TRBD1. Germline values: CDR1 SEHNR, CDR2 FQNEAQ (reference sequence). The V segment lost 1 base and the J segment 7 bases; nucleotides outside the gene matches: 8. This CDR3 has 15 amino acids. As DNA, the CDR3 is TGTGCCAGCAGCTTAGGGAGTCAGGGGGCAGGTGGCTACACCTTC. It codes for CASSLGSQGAGGYTF.

V is TRBV7-9 and J is TRBJ2-1; TRBD1 matches at 8 bases. Germline lookup yields CDR1 SEHNR and CDR2 FQNEAQ (reference sequence). Germline trimming cut 5 bases from V and 9 bases from J; bases unmatched to any gene: 15. The CDR3 is made up of 16 amino acids. The CDR3 nucleotides read TGTGCCAGCAGCCCTCCCCCCGGACAGGGCTACGGTGAGCAGTTCTTC. Encoded protein: CASSPPPGQGYGEQFF.

This chain uses TRBV5-1 with TRBJ1-2; D might be TRBD1 (6 bases). Trimming stripped 4 bases from V and 5 bases from J, with 18 bases between. CDR3 length equals 15 residues. CDR1 is SGHRS and CDR2 is YFSETQ in the germline V gene. CDR3 loop: CASSPRTLGGYGYTF. The CDR3 DNA reads as TGCGCCAGCAGCCCTCGGACTCTAGGGGGTTATGGCTACACCTTC. Supplemented by reference TRBV5-1 and TRBJ1-2, the full variable domain reads KAGVTQTPRYLIKTRGQQVTLSCSPISGHRSVSWYQQTPGQGLQFLFEYFSETQRNKGNFPGRFSGRQFSNSRSEMNVSTLELGDSALYLCASSPRTLGGYGYTFGSGTRLTVV.

This chain joins TRBV11-3 and TRBJ2-4; D is unresolved. The CDR3 spans 13 residues. Germline loops: CDR1 SGHNT, CDR2 YENEEA. V lost 5 bases, J lost 5 bases, and 10 bases lay in between. The CDR3 sequence is CASSLTEENIQYF. In DNA, the CDR3 is TGTGCCAGCAGCCTCACCGAGGAAAACATTCAGTACTTC.

V gene TRBV28 combines with J gene TRBJ2-1, with 8 bases matching TRBD1. The germline CDR1 and CDR2 sequences are MDHEN and SYDVKM. This CDR3 comprises 14 residues. V gave up 0 bases and J gave up 9 bases; unmatched junction bases: 4. CDR3: CASSLWTGDAEQFF. As DNA, the CDR3 is TGTGCCAGCAGTTTATGGACAGGGGATGCTGAGCAGTTCTTC.

This chain joins TRBV9 and TRBJ2-1; the match to TRBD2 covers 11 bases. Germline assignment: CDR1 SGDLS and CDR2 YYNGEE. J lost 3 bases, V lost 3 bases, and 8 bases had no gene match. CDR3 length: 17 amino acids. The CDR3 DNA follows: TGTGCCAGCAGCGCGAGATCCGGGACTAGCGGCTACAATGAGCAGTTCTTC. It is translated as CASSARSGTSGYNEQFF.